This T cell receptor beta chain emerged from a study of blood T cell repertoires in COVID-19. For the study at large: Some COVID-19 samples were acute and others convalescent; all came from the United States, Italy and Spain. PBMCs, B-cell-depleted T cells, or T cells were the source of the cDNA or gDNA that made up the material.

Authors' methods: Nucleated cell number was recorded as an estimate derived from reference gene primer amplification. TCRdb's copy holds only in-frame clones and misses some; the assay was immunoSEQ multiplex PCR. V and J calls and clone size follow that table, whereas D and trimming were derived from the DNA. This sample has approximately 200,000 clones, with over 75% found just once. Allocation to cohorts depended on clinical history reported by the participants. The sequencing input was PBMCs or T cells enriched from blood (not recorded which). The sequence was obtained from a woman between 40 and 50 years old with acute COVID-19.

CDR3 sequence: CASSPWTGLGQPQHF. The CDR3 DNA reads TGTGCCAGCAGTCCTTGGACAGGGTTGGGCCAGCCCCAGCATTTT. V and J are TRBV28 and TRBJ1-5; 8 positions match TRBD1. V lost 5 bases and J lost 7; bases outside the gene matches: 10. The CDR3 has 15 residues. Per the germline V gene, CDR1 is MDHEN and CDR2 is SYDVKM.